This T cell receptor beta chain is from a study of blood T cell repertoires in COVID-19. Study in general: Donors in the United States, Italy and Spain gave samples during acute or convalescent COVID-19. The cDNA or gDNA used as material had been derived from T cells, B-cell-depleted T cells, or PBMCs.

TCRdb keeps only in-frame clones here, not all; method: immunoSEQ multiplex PCR. The repertoire consists of about 260,000 clones, with almost 85% occurring once and the leading ten covering over 1.5%. Looked up from germline, CDR1 is SGHTA and CDR2 is FQGNSA. V lost 2 bases and J 3 bases, leaving 14 bases between the germline ends. The CDR3 consists of 16 residues. The sequenced sample was peripheral blood. This rearrangement joins TRBV7-2 to TRBJ2-1; D may be TRBD2 (5 bases). This clonotype originated in a woman of 80 years or more with acute or convalescent COVID-19. CDR3 region: CASSLNGRGIYNEQFF. The DNA for the CDR3 is TGTGCCAGCAGCTTAAACGGGCGAGGGATCTACAATGAGCAGTTCTTC.